This TCR beta chain was observed in a study of T cells in Graves' hyperthyroidism and ophthalmopathy. Stable hyperthyroidism: no ophthalmopathy progression over 18 months of follow-up. Participants, patients aged 18 to 65, had newly diagnosed hyperthyroidism with a duration under 2 months. Diagnosing involved the use of clinical symptoms, serum thyroxine and TRAb, thyroid ultrasound and orbital computed tomography. The source material, RNA transcripts, was used to amplify TCR beta CDR3 regions. TCR CDR3 regions were first amplified by RT-PCR with HTBI primers. Via MiXCR, TCRdb re-called the multiplex PCR reads, giving one row per CDR3 protein. The sample yields hundreds of thousands of distinct CDR3 sequences, around 46% seen once. As for this clonotype: A much larger clone differs from this one at a single base, so this may be a read error.

V was pared by 3 bases and J by 1 base, with 4 bases between. Germline values: CDR1 SGHDT, CDR2 YYEEEE. This CDR3 contains 13 residues. The clonotype was recovered from a woman aged 18-35 years with Graves' hyperthyroidism. The sequenced sample was peripheral blood or thyroid tissue (not recorded which). The V gene is TRBV5-6, the J gene TRBJ2-2; D is unresolved. Written as DNA, the CDR3 is TGTGCCAGCAGCTACAGGAACACCGGGGAGCTGTTTTTT. It yields the protein CASSYRNTGELFF.